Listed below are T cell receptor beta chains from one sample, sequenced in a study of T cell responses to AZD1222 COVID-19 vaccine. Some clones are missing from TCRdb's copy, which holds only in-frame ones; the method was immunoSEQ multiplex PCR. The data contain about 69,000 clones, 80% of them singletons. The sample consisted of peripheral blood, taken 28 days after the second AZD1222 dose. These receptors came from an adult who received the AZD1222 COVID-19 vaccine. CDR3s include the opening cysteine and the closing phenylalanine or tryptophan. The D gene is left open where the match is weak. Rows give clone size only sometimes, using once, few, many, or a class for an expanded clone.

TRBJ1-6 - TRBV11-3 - TGTGCCAGCAGCGTAGACATCTCCTATAATTCACCCCTCCACTTT CASSVDISYNSPLHF
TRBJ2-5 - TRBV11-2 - TGTGCCAGCAGCCCTAGGGCCGGGACCGAGCAAGAGACCCAGTACTTC CASSPRAGTEQETQYF
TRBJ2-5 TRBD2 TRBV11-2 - TGTGCCAGCAGGCCATTTAGCGGGGGGCGACGGGAGACCCAGTACTTC CASRPFSGGRRETQYF
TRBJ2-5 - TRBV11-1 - TGTGCCAGCAGCGCAAATACGGGAATTACTGAGACCCAGTACTTC CASSANTGITETQYF
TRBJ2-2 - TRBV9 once TGTGCCAGCAGCGTAGACAGGTCGGAAACCGGGGAGCTGTTTTTT CASSVDRSETGELFF
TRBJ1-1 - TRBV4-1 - TGCGCCAGCAGATCAGGGGAGCGCGCTGAAGCTTTCTTT CASRSGERAEAFF
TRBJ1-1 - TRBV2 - TGTGCCAGCAGTGAGGTTCCGGGACGGAGAGCCCCGAACACTGAAGCTTTCTTT CASSEVPGRRAPNTEAFF
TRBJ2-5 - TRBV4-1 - TGCGCCAGCAGCCAAGAGGGAACCCAAGAGACCCAGTACTTC CASSQEGTQETQYF
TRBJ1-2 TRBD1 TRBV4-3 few TGCGCCAGCAGCCAACCGGGACAGTACTATGGCTACACCTTC CASSQPGQYYGYTF
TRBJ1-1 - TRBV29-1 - TGCAGCGCCCCGGGGCCGGCAAGAAACACTGAAGCTTTCTTT CSAPGPARNTEAFF
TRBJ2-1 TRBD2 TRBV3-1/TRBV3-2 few TGTGCCAGCAGCGGGACTAGCGGGGGGGCGTACAATGAGCAGTTCTTC CASSGTSGGAYNEQFF
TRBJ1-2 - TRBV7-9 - TGTGCCAGCAGCTTTTCAGACTATGGCTACACCTTC CASSFSDYGYTF
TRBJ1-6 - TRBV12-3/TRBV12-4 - TGTGCCAGCAGTTTATCGGGGGATTCACCCCTCCACTTT CASSLSGDSPLHF
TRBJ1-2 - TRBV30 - TGTGCCTGGATTAGCCGCGTCCACTATGGCTACACCTTC CAWISRVHYGYTF
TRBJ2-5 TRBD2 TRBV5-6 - TGTGCCAGCAGCTTAAAAATAGCGGGGGGGCTACAAGAGACCCAGTACTTC CASSLKIAGGLQETQYF
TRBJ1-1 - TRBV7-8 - TGTGCCAGCAGCTTAATGACGTTGGGCAGGACCAACACTGAAGCTTTCTTT CASSLMTLGRTNTEAFF
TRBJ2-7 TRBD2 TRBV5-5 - TGTGCCAGCAGCTTGATTACTAGCGGGGGTTGGTACTTC CASSLITSGGWYF
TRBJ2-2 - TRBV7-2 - TGTGCCAGCAGCCTCAACAGGGATATCGCGAACACCGGGGAGCTGTTTTTT CASSLNRDIANTGELFF
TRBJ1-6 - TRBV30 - TGTGCCTGGAGTGTACAAAGGGGAGTCGGTTCACCCCTCCACTTT CAWSVQRGVGSPLHF
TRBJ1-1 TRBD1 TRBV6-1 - TGTGCCAGCAGTGTTTCGTCTCCGGGACAGGGGTTTGGTGAAGCTTTCTTT CASSVSSPGQGFGEAFF
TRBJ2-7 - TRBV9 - TGTGCCAGCAGCGCTGGGAGCCGGGCCGCCTACGAGCAGTACTTC CASSAGSRAAYEQYF
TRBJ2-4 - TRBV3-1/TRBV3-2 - TGTGCCAGCAGCCAAGGGCCCAATTCGAACATTCAGTACTTC CASSQGPNSNIQYF
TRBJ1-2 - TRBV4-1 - TGCGCCAGCAGCCAAGCAGGCAGGAACTATGGCTACACCTTC CASSQAGRNYGYTF
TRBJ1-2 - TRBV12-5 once TGTGCTAGTGGTTTGTGGGGGGCCTGGGGCTACACCTTC CASGLWGAWGYTF
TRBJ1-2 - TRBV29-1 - TGCAGCGTTGAAATTGAGGACCGAGGACTATTTGGCTACACCTTC CSVEIEDRGLFGYTF
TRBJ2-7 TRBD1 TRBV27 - TGTGCCACCTCTGGAGGCGGGACAGGGGGCTTTTACGAGCAGTACTTC CATSGGGTGGFYEQYF
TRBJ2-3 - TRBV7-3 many TGTGCCAGCAGCCTCGGGTCTAGCTCTTTGACAGATACGCAGTATTTT CASSLGSSSLTDTQYF
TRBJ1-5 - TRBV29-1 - TGCAGCGTTCCAATGGGGTTCTTGAGCAATCAGCCCCAGCATTTT CSVPMGFLSNQPQHF
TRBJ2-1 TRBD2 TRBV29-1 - TGCAGCGTTACTCGATCGGGGGGAGACAATGAGCAGTTCTTC CSVTRSGGDNEQFF
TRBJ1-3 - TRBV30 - TGTGCCTGGAGTGTAAAGGGGATAGGTCCTGGAAACACCATATATTTT CAWSVKGIGPGNTIYF
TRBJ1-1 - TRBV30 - TGTGCCTGGAATCGGGGGAACACTGAAGCTTTCTTT CAWNRGNTEAFF
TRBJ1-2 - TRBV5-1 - TGCGCCAGCAGCTTGGAGGCAACTTATCCCAACTATGGCTACACCTTC CASSLEATYPNYGYTF
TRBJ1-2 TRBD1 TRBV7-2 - TGTGCCAGCAGCTCCAATACAGGGGGCTATGGCTACACCTTC CASSSNTGGYGYTF
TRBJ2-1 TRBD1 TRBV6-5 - TGTGCCAGCAGCCGACAGGGTATCAATGAGCAGTTCTTC CASSRQGINEQFF
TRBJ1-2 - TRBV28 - TGTGCCAGCAGTTTAGGGGGGCGCATCTATGGCTACACCTTC CASSLGGRIYGYTF
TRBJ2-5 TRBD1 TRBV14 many TGTGCCAGCAGCCCGCGACAGACAGGGTCGGAAGAGACCCAGTACTTC CASSPRQTGSEETQYF
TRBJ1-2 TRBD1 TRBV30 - TGTGCCTGGCGAAGGGACAGGCTCTATGGCTACACCTTC CAWRRDRLYGYTF
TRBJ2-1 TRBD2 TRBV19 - TGTGCCAGTAGTAACCCGGGGGGGTCTACCAATGAGCAGTTCTTC CASSNPGGSTNEQFF
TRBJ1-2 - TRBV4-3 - TGCGCCAGCAGCCAAGCCGTGGGACACAGCTATGGCTACACCTTC CASSQAVGHSYGYTF
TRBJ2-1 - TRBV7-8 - TGTGCCAGCAGCTTAGATCCCGGGGGCCGATCGGATGAGCAGTTCTTC CASSLDPGGRSDEQFF
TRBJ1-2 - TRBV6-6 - TGTGCCAGCACCTTTGGGGGGGCCAGTAACTATGGCTACACCTTC CASTFGGASNYGYTF
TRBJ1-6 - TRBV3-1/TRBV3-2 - TGTGCCAGCAGCCCAAGAGGGAATTCACCCCTCCACTTT CASSPRGNSPLHF
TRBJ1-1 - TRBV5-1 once TGCGCCAGCAGCTGGGTAAGTCTGAACACTGAAGCTTTCTTT CASSWVSLNTEAFF
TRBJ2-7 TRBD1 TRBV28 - TGTGCCAGCAGTCCCACAGGGGAAATCTACGAGCAGTACTTC CASSPTGEIYEQYF
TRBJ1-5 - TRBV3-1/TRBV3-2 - TGTGCCAGCAGCCAAGGGGGGGGGCTTCTGGGCCAGCCCCAGCATTTT CASSQGGGLLGQPQHF
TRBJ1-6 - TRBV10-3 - TGTGCCATCAGTGAATTGGGACGGAATAATTCACCCCTCCACTTT CAISELGRNNSPLHF
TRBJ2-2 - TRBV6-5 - TGTGCCAGCAGGGTCCTCACCGGGGAGCTGTTTTTT CASRVLTGELFF
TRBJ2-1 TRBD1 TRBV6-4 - TGTGCCAGCAGTGGACAGGGGGGATCGAATGAGCAGTTCTTC CASSGQGGSNEQFF
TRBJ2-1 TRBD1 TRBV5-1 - TGCGCCAGCAGCTTGCGGGACAGGGTTCTCAATGAGCAGTTCTTC CASSLRDRVLNEQFF
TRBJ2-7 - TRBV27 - TGTGCCAGCAGTTTCCTAACACAGGGTCCTTACGAGCAGTACTTC CASSFLTQGPYEQYF
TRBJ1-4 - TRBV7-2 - TGTGCCAGCAGCTCACAGACCGTCAGAACAACTAATGAAAAACTGTTTTTT CASSSQTVRTTNEKLFF
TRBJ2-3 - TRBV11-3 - TGTGCCAGCAGCTTAGCGGCTAGCGTTGATACGCAGTATTTT CASSLAASVDTQYF